This TCR beta chain was documented in a study of cytomegalovirus exposure and HLA in healthy donors. A note on this clone: Antigen: not known.

The PCR made use of 60 Vbeta and 13 Jbeta primers. Data came from immunoSEQ multiplex PCR; TCRdb stores just in-frame clones and leaves some out. This sample has about 170,000 clones, with approximately 76% found just once. Study-wide results and limits: The study put under 200 TCR beta chains on its list as cytomegalovirus-associated. Most of the CMV-associated TCR beta chains (in a later analysis) appeared to be HLA-restricted.

The germline V gene encodes CDR1 LNHNV and CDR2 YYDKDF (reference sequence). The CDR3 is 15 amino acids. V was cut by 0 bases and J by 0 bases, with 8 bases left in between. Sample: PBMCs. The chain joins TRBV15 to TRBJ2-5; D is undetermined. This TCR was sampled from a woman between 18 and 30 years old in good health and CMV-seropositive. The CDR3 here is CATSRDEPHQETQYF. The CDR3 DNA reads TGTGCCACCAGCAGAGACGAGCCCCACCAAGAGACCCAGTACTTC.